A single sample is the source of the 4 T cell receptor beta chains below, sequenced in a study of cytomegalovirus exposure and HLA in healthy donors. Amplification used 60 Vbeta primers and 13 Jbeta primers. Only in-frame clones appear in the TCRdb table, and some are missing; sequencing was by immunoSEQ multiplex PCR. The sample includes approximately 140,000 clones. The sample was PBMCs. These receptors were taken from a woman aged 18 to 35 in good health and CMV-seronegative.

V usage is TRBV5-1 and J usage is TRBJ2-3, with TRBD2 matching over 13 bases. Germline-derived CDR1 and CDR2 are SGHRS and YFSETQ. The V and J ends lost 4 bases and 8 bases, in that order; junction bases with no gene match: 10. The CDR3 loop spans 16 amino acids. The CDR3 DNA follows: TGCGCCAGCAGCAATATACTAGCGGGAGGGCCGTCTACGCAGTATTTT. Amino acids: CASSNILAGGPSTQYF.

The chain is built from TRBV20-1 and TRBJ2-3; possibly TRBD1 for D (6 bases). V shed 3 bases and J shed 6 bases, with 7 bases lying between them. CDR3 size: 11 residues. Germline-derived CDR1 and CDR2 are DFQATT and SNEGSKA (reference sequence). CDR3 in DNA: TGCAGTGCTAGTAGGGGGGATACGCAGTATTTT. Translated, it gives CSASRGDTQYF.

The chain carries TRBV11-3 and TRBJ2-1; 9 nucleotides align to TRBD2. The CDR3 contains 16 residues. Germline V gene data show CDR1 as SGHNT and CDR2 as YENEEA. V lost 4 bases, J lost 6 bases, and 10 bases stayed unmatched. The DNA of the CDR3 is TGTGCCAGCAGCTCCTCTACGGGCGGGAGGGTCAATGAGCAGTTCTTC. Translated: CASSSSTGGRVNEQFF. The entire variable domain, with the rest obtained from reference TRBV11-3 and TRBJ2-1, is as follows: EAGVVQSPRYKIIEKKQPVAFWCNPISGHNTLYWYLQNLGQGPELLIRYENEEAVDDSQLPKDRFSAERLKGVDSTLKIQPAELGDSAVYLCASSSSTGGRVNEQFFGPGTRLTVL.

The rearrangement uses TRBV5-1 and TRBJ1-1, with D possibly matching TRBD1 (5 bases). V was shortened by 3 bases and J by 0 bases, with 6 bases between the two germline ends. Germline lookup yields CDR1 SGHRS and CDR2 YFSETQ. This CDR3 spans 13 amino acids. The CDR3 spells CASSSTVNTEAFF. Here the CDR3 DNA reads TGCGCCAGCAGCTCGACAGTGAACACTGAAGCTTTCTTT. The full variable domain, with the rest looked up from reference TRBV5-1 and TRBJ1-1, is KAGVTQTPRYLIKTRGQQVTLSCSPISGHRSVSWYQQTPGQGLQFLFEYFSETQRNKGNFPGRFSGRQFSNSRSEMNVSTLELGDSALYLCASSSTVNTEAFFGQGTRLTVV.